This TCR beta chain is drawn from a study of T cells after yellow fever vaccination. TCRdb ran MiXCR on the 5' RACE reads and lists one entry per CDR3 protein. The data show roughly 50,000 distinct CDR3 sequences, 7.4% seen once. The CDR3 length is 15 residues. Germline V gene lookup returns CDR1 SGHVS and CDR2 FQNEAQ. The ends were cut back, 5 bases at V and 0 bases at J, with 14 bases in the middle. This clonotype has ten or more counts. The specimen was CD8+ T cells sorted from PBMCs, collected roughly 14 days after the first yellow fever vaccination. This rearrangement joins TRBV7-8 to TRBJ2-7, with D possibly matching TRBD2 (6 bases). The TCR comes from a man younger than 35 who received the YFV17D yellow fever vaccine. DNA for the CDR3: TGTGCCAGCAGCCCCTATGCGGGGATCTCCTACGAGCAGTACTTC. Amino acid sequence: CASSPYAGISYEQYF.